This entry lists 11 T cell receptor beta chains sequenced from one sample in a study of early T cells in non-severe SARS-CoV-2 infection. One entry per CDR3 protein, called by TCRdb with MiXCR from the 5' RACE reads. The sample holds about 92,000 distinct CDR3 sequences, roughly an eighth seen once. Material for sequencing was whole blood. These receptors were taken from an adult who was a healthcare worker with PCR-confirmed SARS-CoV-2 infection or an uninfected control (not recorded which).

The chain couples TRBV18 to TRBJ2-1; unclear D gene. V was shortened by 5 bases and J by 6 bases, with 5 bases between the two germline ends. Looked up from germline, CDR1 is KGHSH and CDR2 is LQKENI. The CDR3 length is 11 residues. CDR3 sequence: CASSVGNEQFF. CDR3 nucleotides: TGTGCCAGCTCAGTCGGCAATGAGCAGTTCTTC.

The CDR3 loop reads CASSQAGYSNQPQHF. CDR3 bases: TGTGCCAGTAGTCAGGCGGGATATAGCAATCAGCCCCAGCATTTT. V gene TRBV19 combines with J gene TRBJ1-5; D uncertain. Germline-derived CDR1 and CDR2 are LNHDA and SQIVND (reference sequence). The CDR3 sequence is 15 residues long. V was cut by 5 bases and J by 0 bases, with 11 bases left in between.

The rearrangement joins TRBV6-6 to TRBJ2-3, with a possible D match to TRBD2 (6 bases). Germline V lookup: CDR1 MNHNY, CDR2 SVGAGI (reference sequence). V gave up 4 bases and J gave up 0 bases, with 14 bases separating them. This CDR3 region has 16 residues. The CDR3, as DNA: TGTGCCAGCAGTTTATCTTCCGGGACTAGCACAGATACGCAGTATTTT. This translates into CASSLSSGTSTDTQYF.

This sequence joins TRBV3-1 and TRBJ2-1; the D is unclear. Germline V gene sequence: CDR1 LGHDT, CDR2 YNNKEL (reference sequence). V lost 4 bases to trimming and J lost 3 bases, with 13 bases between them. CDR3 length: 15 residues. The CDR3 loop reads CASSPPGVNYNEQFF. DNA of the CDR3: TGTGCCAGCAGCCCCCCCGGAGTAAACTACAATGAGCAGTTCTTC.

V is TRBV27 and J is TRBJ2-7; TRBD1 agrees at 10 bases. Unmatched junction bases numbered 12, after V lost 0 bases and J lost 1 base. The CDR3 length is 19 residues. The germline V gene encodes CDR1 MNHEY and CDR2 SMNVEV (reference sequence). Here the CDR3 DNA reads TGTGCCAGCAGTTTATCGTACCGGGACAGGGGTCGGAAGTCCTACGAGCAGTACTTC. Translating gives CASSLSYRDRGRKSYEQYF.

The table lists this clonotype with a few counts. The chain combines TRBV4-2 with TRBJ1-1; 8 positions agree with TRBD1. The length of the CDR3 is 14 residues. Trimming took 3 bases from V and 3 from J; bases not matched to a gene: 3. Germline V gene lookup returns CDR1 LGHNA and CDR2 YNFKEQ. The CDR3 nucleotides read TGTGCCAGCAGCCAGAGACAGGGGTACACTGAAGCTTTCTTT. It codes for CASSQRQGYTEAFF.

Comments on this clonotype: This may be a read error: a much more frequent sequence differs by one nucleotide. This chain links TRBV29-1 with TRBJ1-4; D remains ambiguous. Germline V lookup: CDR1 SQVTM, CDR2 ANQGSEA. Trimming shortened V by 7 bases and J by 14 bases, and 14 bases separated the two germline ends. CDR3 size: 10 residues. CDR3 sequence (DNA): TGCAGCGCCCGGGCTTACTCTCTGTTTTTT. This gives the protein CSARAYSLFF.

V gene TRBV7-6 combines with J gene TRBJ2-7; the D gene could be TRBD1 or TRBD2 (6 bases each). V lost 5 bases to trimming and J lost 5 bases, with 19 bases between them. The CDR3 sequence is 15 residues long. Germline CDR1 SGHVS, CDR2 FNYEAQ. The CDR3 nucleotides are TGTGCCAGCAGCCCCGTGGGTAGGGGGGACCACGAGCAGTACTTC. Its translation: CASSPVGRGDHEQYF.

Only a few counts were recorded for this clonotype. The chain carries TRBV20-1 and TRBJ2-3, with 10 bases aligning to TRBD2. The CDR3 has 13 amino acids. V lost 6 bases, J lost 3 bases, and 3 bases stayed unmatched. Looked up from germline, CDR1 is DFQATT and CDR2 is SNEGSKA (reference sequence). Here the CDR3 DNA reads TGCAGTGCAAGTAGCGGGGGGACAGATACGCAGTATTTT. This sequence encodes CSASSGGTDTQYF.

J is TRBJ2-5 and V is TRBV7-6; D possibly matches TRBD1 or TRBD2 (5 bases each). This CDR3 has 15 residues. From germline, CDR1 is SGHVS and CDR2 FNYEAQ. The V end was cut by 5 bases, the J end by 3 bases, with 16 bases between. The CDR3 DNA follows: TGTGCCAGCAGCCCCACCGGGACCCTAGAAGAGACCCAGTACTTC. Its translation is CASSPTGTLEETQYF.

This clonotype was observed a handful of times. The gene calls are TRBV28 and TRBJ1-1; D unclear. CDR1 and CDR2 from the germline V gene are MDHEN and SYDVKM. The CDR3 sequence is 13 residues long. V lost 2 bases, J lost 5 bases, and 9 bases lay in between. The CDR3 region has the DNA TGTGCCAGCAGTTTAGTTTTTCAGACTGAAGCTTTCTTT. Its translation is CASSLVFQTEAFF.